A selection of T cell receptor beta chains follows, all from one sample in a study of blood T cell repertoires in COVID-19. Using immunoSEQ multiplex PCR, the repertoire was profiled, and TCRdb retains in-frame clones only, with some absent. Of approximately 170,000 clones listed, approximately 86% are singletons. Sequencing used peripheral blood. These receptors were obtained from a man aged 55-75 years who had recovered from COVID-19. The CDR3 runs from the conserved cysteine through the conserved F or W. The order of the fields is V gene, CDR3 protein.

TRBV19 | CASRKTGTANTEAFF
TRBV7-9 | CASSLAGSSYNEQFF
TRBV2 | CASSALGTGNSPLHF
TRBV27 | CASSFVQNYGYTF
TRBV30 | CAWSVQGDQPQHF
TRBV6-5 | CASRRTGGFTDTQYF
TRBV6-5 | CAIQQVQASDTQYF
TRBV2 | CASNGGSLGNQPQHF
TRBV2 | CARRTASNTGELFF
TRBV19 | CASSFSGTGGSYEQYF
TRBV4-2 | CASSQAASGYNEQFF